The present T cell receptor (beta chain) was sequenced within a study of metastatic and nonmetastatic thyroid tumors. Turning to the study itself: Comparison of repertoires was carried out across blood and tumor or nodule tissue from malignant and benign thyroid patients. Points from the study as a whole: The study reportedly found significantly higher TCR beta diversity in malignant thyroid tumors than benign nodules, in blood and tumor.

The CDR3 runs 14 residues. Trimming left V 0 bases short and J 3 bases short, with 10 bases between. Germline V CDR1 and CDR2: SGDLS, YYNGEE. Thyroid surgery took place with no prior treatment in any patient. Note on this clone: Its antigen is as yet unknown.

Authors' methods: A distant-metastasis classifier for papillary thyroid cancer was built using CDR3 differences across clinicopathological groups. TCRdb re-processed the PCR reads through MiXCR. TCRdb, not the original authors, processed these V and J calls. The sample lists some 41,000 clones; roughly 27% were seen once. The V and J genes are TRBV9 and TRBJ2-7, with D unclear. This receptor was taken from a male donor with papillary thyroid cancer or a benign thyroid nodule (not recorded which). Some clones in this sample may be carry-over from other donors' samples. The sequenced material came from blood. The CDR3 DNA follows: TGTGCCAGCAGCGTAGGGAATAGTGTCTACGAGCAGTACTTC. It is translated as CASSVGNSVYEQYF.